This TCR beta chain was recorded in a study of T cell responses to AZD1222 COVID-19 vaccine. Study-level points and caveats: Sampled repertoires all dated from after the peak T cell response. Regions left unmutated in variants are reportedly the target of nearly half of spike-specific TCRs. Spike-specific TCR breadth and depth grew following two AZD1222 doses. Dominant at 160-218 and 743-854, vaccine-associated CD4 TCRs also spanned spike.

As regards this clone: Its antigen is not identified.

Germline CDR1 is MNHEY and CDR2 is SVGEGT. The CDR3 sequence is 12 residues long. Trimming took off 4 bases at V and 4 bases at J, with 7 bases between the two ends. Profiling relied on immunoSEQ multiplex PCR, and the TCRdb table lists in-frame clones only, not all of them. The sample carries about 180,000 clones, about 93% recorded once. Sequences were derived from peripheral blood, sampled 28 days after the second dose of the MenACWY control vaccine. The chain couples TRBV6-2 or TRBV6-3 to TRBJ1-1; D is uncertain. The receptor was derived from an adult who received the MenACWY meningococcal vaccine as a control. The CDR3 DNA reads as TGTGCCAGCAGTTGGGGTATCACTGAAGCTTTCTTT. Protein: CASSWGITEAFF.